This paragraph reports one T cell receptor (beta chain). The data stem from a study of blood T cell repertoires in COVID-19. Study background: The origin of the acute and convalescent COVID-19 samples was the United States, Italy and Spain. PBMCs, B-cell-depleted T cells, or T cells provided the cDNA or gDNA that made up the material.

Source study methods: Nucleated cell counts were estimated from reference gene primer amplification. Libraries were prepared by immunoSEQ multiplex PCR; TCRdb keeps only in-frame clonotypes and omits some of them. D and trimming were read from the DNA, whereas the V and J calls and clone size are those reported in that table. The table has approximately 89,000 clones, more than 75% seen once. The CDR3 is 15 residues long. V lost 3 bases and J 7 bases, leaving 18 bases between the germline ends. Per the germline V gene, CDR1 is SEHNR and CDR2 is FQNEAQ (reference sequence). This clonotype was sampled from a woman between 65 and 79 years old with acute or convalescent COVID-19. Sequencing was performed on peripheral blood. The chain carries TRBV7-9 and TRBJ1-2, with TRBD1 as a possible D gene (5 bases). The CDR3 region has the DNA TGTGCCAGCAGCTTCCAGGGCGTCTCCTATGTTGGCTACACCTTC. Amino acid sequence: CASSFQGVSYVGYTF.